One sample yielded the 2 T cell receptor beta chains listed below, sequenced in a study of radiotherapy plus CTLA-4 blockade in lung cancer. Profiling relied on immunoSEQ multiplex PCR, and the TCRdb table lists in-frame clones only, not all of them. The table lists roughly 97,000 clones, approximately 74% of them singletons, with around 2.7% in the top ten. The material was peripheral blood, obtained from a patient treated with radiotherapy plus ipilimumab. These receptors were collected from a human donor with non-small cell lung cancer who had a partial response to radiotherapy plus ipilimumab. Some clones in this sample may be carry-over from other donors' samples.

The count of this clone is one. The V call is TRBV5-4, the J call TRBJ2-2, with 7 bases lining up with TRBD1. The J segment lost 4 bases and the V segment lost 1 base, leaving 1 base of the junction unmatched. There are 14 residues in the CDR3. The germline gives CDR1 SGHNT, CDR2 YYREEE (reference sequence). The DNA for the CDR3 is TGTGCCAGCAGCTTGCCAGGGGGCACCGGGGAGCTGTTTTTT. Its protein is CASSLPGGTGELFF.

V usage is TRBV10-3 and J usage is TRBJ2-5; possibly TRBD1 for D (6 bases). The closer fit of TRBJ2-7 to the DNA end suggests the J call may be wrong. Germline CDR1 ENHRY, CDR2 SYGVKD. CDR3 length: 15 amino acids. The chain's CDR3 is CAISDTRGSSYEQYF. In DNA form, the CDR3 reads TGTGCCATCAGCGATACCAGGGGCAGCTCCTACGAGCAGTACTTC.